A single sample is the source of the 10 T cell receptor beta chains below, sequenced in a study of Graves' ophthalmopathy and Graves' hyperthyroidism. For repertoire sequencing, the TCR beta CDR3 regions were amplified from RNA transcripts. The authors performed first-round RT-PCR with HTBI primers and then a second-round multiplex PCR. MiXCR, run by TCRdb on the multiplex PCR reads, gives a single entry per CDR3 protein. The table records 150,000 or so distinct CDR3 sequences, roughly 37% of them present only once. The specimen sequenced was peripheral blood. The receptor set was obtained from a woman between 40 and 55 years old with Graves' ophthalmopathy.

This clonotype was counted ten times or more. This sequence joins TRBV20-1 and TRBJ2-2; 7 bases match TRBD1. Per germline, CDR1 DFQATT and CDR2 SNEGSKA (reference sequence). V was clipped by 1 base and J by 7 bases; unmatched bases: 9. The CDR3 extends over 15 amino acids. CDR3 residues: CSARVSMTGLGELFF. CDR3 sequence (DNA): TGCAGTGCTAGAGTCTCCATGACAGGGCTCGGGGAGCTGTTTTTT.

The chain links TRBV19 to TRBJ2-5; weak D call: TRBD2 (5 bases). This CDR3 region has 15 residues. Germline CDR1 is LNHDA and CDR2 is SQIVND (reference sequence). V dropped 1 base and J dropped 2 bases, with 11 bases sitting between them. CDR3 DNA sequence: TGTGCCAGTAGTATAGTTGGAGGAGTTCAAGAGACCCAGTACTTC. This encodes CASSIVGGVQETQYF.

V and J are TRBV12-3 or TRBV12-4 and TRBJ1-2, with unresolved D. The CDR3 spans 15 residues. V dropped 3 bases and J dropped 2 bases, with 13 bases sitting between them. The DNA for the CDR3 is TGTGCCAGCAGTTTTGGCCGTAGACTCAACTATGGCTACACCTTC. Encoded protein: CASSFGRRLNYGYTF.

The V gene is TRBV15, the J gene TRBJ2-5; D is unresolved. This CDR3 is 12 amino acids long. V was trimmed by 0 bases and J by 7 bases, leaving 6 bases between them. Germline V lookup: CDR1 LNHNV, CDR2 YYDKDF (reference sequence). The chain's CDR3 is CATSRDGGTQYF. The CDR3 DNA reads TGTGCCACCAGCAGAGATGGCGGGACCCAGTACTTC.

The table lists this clonotype with a count of one. The gene calls are TRBV18 and TRBJ2-5; 8 nucleotides agree with TRBD2. The V gene end was trimmed by 3 bases and the J gene end by 0 bases; junction bases not matched to a gene: 6. There are 16 residues in the CDR3. The germline V gene has CDR1 KGHSH and CDR2 LQKENI. The CDR3 sequence: CASSPLQRGNQETQYF. For the CDR3, the DNA is TGTGCCAGCTCACCTCTTCAGCGGGGGAACCAAGAGACCCAGTACTTC.

This clonotype was found many times. V and J are TRBV7-3 and TRBJ1-2; unclear D gene. Germline loops: CDR1 SGHTA, CDR2 FQGTGA. CDR3 length equals 14 residues. V lost 2 bases, J lost 2 bases, and 9 bases lay in between. The DNA for the CDR3 is TGTGCCAGCAGCTTAGAGGGAGGCAACTATGGCTACACCTTC. This translates into CASSLEGGNYGYTF.

This clonotype was detected many times. The rearrangement uses TRBV6-5 and TRBJ1-2; a weak D match, TRBD1 (5 bases). CDR1 and CDR2 from the germline V gene are MNHEY and SVGAGI. Trimming took 5 bases from V and 6 from J, leaving 7 bases between them. The CDR3 covers 11 residues. CDR3 sequence: CASSRGDGYTF. The CDR3, as DNA: TGTGCCAGCAGTAGAGGGGATGGCTACACCTTC.

This clonotype showed up just a few times. The CDR3 region has the DNA TGTGCCAGCTCTGCGGGAGGGAGCAATCAGCCCCAGCATTTT. Its protein product is CASSAGGSNQPQHF. The rearrangement joins TRBV7-9 to TRBJ1-5; D unresolved. Trimming took 8 bases from V and 1 from J, leaving 12 bases between them. This CDR3 contains 14 residues. Germline loops: CDR1 SEHNR, CDR2 FQNEAQ (reference sequence).

Ten or more counts support this clonotype. This sequence joins TRBV7-2 and TRBJ1-5, with D possibly TRBD1 on 5 matching bases. The V gene's germline CDR1 is SGHTA and CDR2 FQGNSA. This CDR3 comprises 14 residues. Trimming removed 3 bases at V and 3 bases at J, with 9 bases between. This CDR3 reads CASSLAGANQPQHF. The CDR3 bases are TGTGCCAGCAGCTTGGCCGGGGCCAATCAGCCCCAGCATTTT.

This clonotype was seen repeatedly, ten times or more. V and J are TRBV12-3 or TRBV12-4 and TRBJ1-2; D not resolved. V gave up 7 bases and J gave up 8 bases, with 14 bases separating them. The CDR3 totals 12 residues. CDR3: CASTLGVRGYTF. As DNA, the CDR3 is TGTGCCAGCACCCTTGGGGTTAGGGGCTACACCTTC.